These 25 T cell receptor beta chains came from one sample sequenced in a study of blood T cells in healthy people across ages. Together with a sample-barcoded 5' primer, a J-beta primer mix was included in a second PCR lasting roughly 6 to 12 cycles. TCRdb reprocessed the 5' RACE reads via MiXCR and lists one record per CDR3 protein. The table includes about 930,000 distinct CDR3 sequences, approximately 32% detected once. The sample was also reused in another study, on T cells of mothers and their children.

The sample comprised blood. The receptor source for this set is a woman aged 40 to 50 in good health.

This clonotype has ten or more counts. V usage is TRBV20-1 and J usage is TRBJ2-5, with D unclear. The V end lost 2 bases, the J end lost 1 base, and 11 bases lay between the germline ends. Germline V lookup: CDR1 DFQATT, CDR2 SNEGSKA (reference sequence). The CDR3 length is 14 residues. The CDR3 spells CSARSPGLQETQYF. DNA for the CDR3: TGCAGTGCTAGATCCCCAGGCCTCCAAGAGACCCAGTACTTC.

At least ten counts were recorded for this clonotype. The chain carries TRBV5-1 and TRBJ2-3; D might be TRBD2 (6 bases). The germline V gene has CDR1 SGHRS and CDR2 YFSETQ. Trimming removed 4 bases from V and 11 bases from J, with 20 bases in between. The length of the CDR3 is 14 residues. DNA for the CDR3: TGCGCCAGCAGCGGCAGGGTTCACGCGGGGTTGCAGTATTTT. Its translation: CASSGRVHAGLQYF.

This sequence joins TRBV5-1 and TRBJ1-1; 7 bases map to TRBD1. The CDR3 runs 14 residues. Germline lookup yields CDR1 SGHRS and CDR2 YFSETQ. The V gene end was trimmed by 4 bases and the J gene end by 8 bases; junction bases not matched to a gene: 11. This chain's CDR3 is CASSPGTASQEAFF. In nucleotides, the CDR3 is TGCGCCAGCAGCCCGGGGACAGCAAGCCAAGAAGCTTTCTTT.

This clonotype occurred many times. This sequence joins TRBV2 and TRBJ2-7; 8 nucleotides match TRBD2. J gave up 6 bases and V 2 bases, and 6 bases lay outside the gene matches. The CDR3 has 14 amino acids. Looked up from germline, CDR1 is SNHLY and CDR2 is FYNNEI. CDR3 residues: CASSERGGLSEQYF. CDR3 DNA: TGTGCCAGCAGTGAACGGGGGGGGCTTAGCGAGCAGTACTTC.

Details on this clonotype: A much larger clone lies a single base off, so this may be a read error. The chain couples TRBV27 to TRBJ2-4; 9 positions match TRBD1. The J call may not be correct, given that the DNA end is closer to TRBJ2-7. This CDR3 is 13 amino acids long. Per the germline V gene, CDR1 is MNHEY and CDR2 is SMNVEV (reference sequence). This chain's CDR3 is CASRLRTGVEQYF. CDR3 in DNA: TGTGCCAGCAGGTTACGGACAGGGGTCGAGCAGTACTTC.

This clonotype was counted only a few times. The chain links TRBV29-1 to TRBJ2-1; 8 bases map to TRBD1. Germline loops: CDR1 SQVTM, CDR2 ANQGSEA. This CDR3 region has 15 residues. The J segment lost 4 bases and the V segment lost 3 bases, leaving 8 bases of the junction unmatched. The CDR3 nucleotides are TGCAGCGTTGAGGGAAGACAGGGGTCATACAATGAGCAGTTCTTC. Protein sequence: CSVEGRQGSYNEQFF.

This clonotype was seen more than once but under ten times. The V call is TRBV5-1, the J call TRBJ1-1; 12 bases are shared with TRBD1. The CDR3 has 14 amino acids. V dropped 4 bases and J dropped 4; count of bases not matched to a gene: 2. Germline lookup yields CDR1 SGHRS and CDR2 YFSETQ. This CDR3 is CASSGTGGGTEAFF. The CDR3 DNA reads TGCGCCAGCAGCGGGACAGGGGGCGGCACTGAAGCTTTCTTT.

This clonotype was seen just once. J is TRBJ2-3 and V is TRBV12-3 or TRBV12-4; D ambiguous. This CDR3 comprises 15 residues. Deletions cut 4 bases from V and 3 bases from J, with 14 bases between. In nucleotides, the CDR3 is TGTGCCAGCAGTTGGGCTGGAGCATCGACAGATACGCAGTATTTT. As protein: CASSWAGASTDTQYF.

Concerning this clonotype itself: The junction departs from germline at one end; a sequencing error may be responsible. This chain links TRBV15 with TRBJ1-5, with D possibly TRBD1 on 5 matching bases. Germline lookup yields CDR1 LNHNV and CDR2 YYDKDF (reference sequence). The CDR3 has 13 residues. The CDR3 spells CATGSDSNQPQHF. The DNA for the CDR3 is TGTGCCACCGGCAGTGACAGTAATCAGCCCCAGCACTTT. The full variable domain, its missing parts supplied by reference TRBV15 and TRBJ1-5, is DAMVIQNPRYQVTQFGKPVTLSCSQTLNHNVMYWYQQKSSQAPKLLFHYYDKDFNNEADTPDNFQSRRPNTSFCFLDIRSPGLGDTAMYLCATGSDSNQPQHFGDGTRLSIL.

Comment on this clonotype: A much larger clone differs by one base, so this may be a read error. J is TRBJ2-1 and V is TRBV2, with D perhaps given as TRBD1 or TRBD2 (5 bases each). CDR1 is SNHLY and CDR2 is FYNNEI in the germline V gene. The V and J ends lost 6 bases and 13 bases respectively, with 22 bases between them. The CDR3 length is 14 residues. CDR3 coding DNA: TGTGCCAGCAGGGGAGACAGACTCCAAGAGACCCAGTTCTTC. Protein product: CASRGDRLQETQFF.

This clonotype was counted only a few times. The chain is built from TRBV5-5 and TRBJ1-4; D is ambiguous. There are 16 residues in the CDR3. The germline V gene has CDR1 SGHKS and CDR2 YYEKEE (reference sequence). Deletions cut 0 bases from V and 4 bases from J, with 13 bases between. Here the CDR3 DNA reads TGTGCCAGCAGCTTGGCGCTGTACGGATTTAATGAAAAACTGTTTTTT. It yields the protein CASSLALYGFNEKLFF. Variable domain in full (rest from reference TRBV5-5 and TRBJ1-4): DAGVTQSPTHLIKTRGQQVTLRCSPISGHKSVSWYQQVLGQGPQFIFQYYEKEERGRGNFPDRFSARQFPNYSSELNVNALLLGDSALYLCASSLALYGFNEKLFFGSGTQLSVL.

V is TRBV5-1 and J is TRBJ2-3; TRBD1 matches 11 bases. The CDR3 is made up of 15 amino acids. The germline V gene has CDR1 SGHRS and CDR2 YFSETQ. V gave up 5 bases and J gave up 2 bases; unmatched junction bases: 4. The CDR3 loop reads CASRRTGGNTDTQYF. CDR3 nucleotide sequence: TGCGCCAGCAGGCGGACAGGGGGCAACACAGATACGCAGTATTTT.

CDR3 residues: CARRRGQGGSGQFF. The CDR3 DNA reads as TGTGCCCGCCGGAGGGGACAGGGTGGAAGTGGGCAGTTCTTC. The J gene is TRBJ2-1, the V gene TRBV12-3 or TRBV12-4, with 9 bases matching TRBD1. The junction had 17 bases not matched to a gene; V was cut back by 11 bases and J by 12 bases. This CDR3 contains 14 residues.

This clonotype was counted many times. This sequence joins TRBV7-8 and TRBJ2-1; 10 bases are shared with TRBD2. V was pared by 2 bases and J by 9 bases, with 10 bases of the junction left unmatched. This CDR3 comprises 16 residues. From germline, CDR1 is SGHVS and CDR2 FQNEAQ. CDR3 in DNA: TGTGCCAGCAGCTTACATGAGCGGGGGGGTCCAGGTGAGCAGTTCTTC. This gives the protein CASSLHERGGPGEQFF.

In this sample, this clonotype turned up a few times. This rearrangement joins TRBV24-1 to TRBJ2-2; TRBD1 matches at 8 bases. The J segment lost 3 bases and the V segment lost 0 bases, leaving 2 bases of the junction unmatched. Germline CDR1 is KGHDR and CDR2 is SFDVKD. This CDR3 spans 16 amino acids. CDR3 nucleotides: TGTGCCACCAGTGATTTGGAGACAGGGGACACCGGGGAGCTGTTTTTT. It translates to CATSDLETGDTGELFF.

The chain uses TRBV29-1 and TRBJ1-2, with D possibly TRBD1 on 6 matching bases. The germline V gene encodes CDR1 SQVTM and CDR2 ANQGSEA. This CDR3 contains 14 residues. V lost 2 bases and J 3 bases, leaving 13 bases between the germline ends. This CDR3 is CSVERGAVDYGYTF. In nucleotides, the CDR3 is TGCAGCGTTGAAAGGGGGGCTGTCGACTATGGCTACACCTTC.

The J gene is TRBJ2-5, the V gene TRBV7-6, with a tentative D call TRBD2 (6 bases). Per germline, CDR1 SGHVS and CDR2 FNYEAQ. The CDR3 has 15 amino acids. Trimming left V 5 bases short and J 5 bases short, with 18 bases between. The chain's CDR3 is CASSQDLSAGETQYF. CDR3 coding DNA: TGTGCCAGCAGCCAAGATTTGAGCGCGGGGGAGACCCAGTACTTC.

The rearrangement uses TRBV4-1 and TRBJ1-1, with D perhaps TRBD1 (5 bases). Trimming took off 0 bases at V and 3 bases at J, with 14 bases between the two ends. CDR3 length equals 16 residues. Germline CDR1 is MGHRA and CDR2 is YSYEKL. The DNA of the CDR3 is TGCGCCAGCAGCCAAGAAAGAGGGTTAGGGGACACTGAAGCTTTCTTT. Its translation is CASSQERGLGDTEAFF.

The CDR3 DNA is TGTGCCAGCAGCGTCCTTAACACTACAGGGGGCGCAAACTATGGCTACACCTTC. It is translated as CASSVLNTTGGANYGYTF. The genes are TRBV9 and TRBJ1-2; TRBD1 agrees at 9 bases. CDR1 SGDLS and CDR2 YYNGEE come from the germline V gene. CDR3 length: 18 residues. V lost 2 bases to trimming and J lost 2 bases; unmatched junction nucleotides: 13.

The V call is TRBV29-1, the J call TRBJ1-6; no reliable D call. The length of the CDR3 is 11 residues. V dropped 6 bases and J dropped 13 bases, with 13 bases sitting between them. Germline values: CDR1 SQVTM, CDR2 ANQGSEA. CDR3 sequence reads: CSVSPVWPLHF. DNA of the CDR3: TGCAGCGTCTCCCCCGTGTGGCCCCTCCACTTT.

The rearrangement joins TRBV2 to TRBJ2-5; 12 bases are shared with TRBD2. CDR1 and CDR2 from the germline V gene are SNHLY and FYNNEI. Trimming cost V 4 bases and J 5 bases; bases outside gene matches: 2. The CDR3 runs to 14 residues. The CDR3 nucleotides are TGTGCCAGCAGTGGACTAGCGGGGGATGAGACCCAGTACTTC. Amino acid sequence: CASSGLAGDETQYF.

The table lists this clonotype with a few counts. CDR3: CASSLVGGAGANVLTF. The CDR3 bases are TGTGCCAGCAGCTTAGTTGGGGGGGCTGGGGCCAACGTCCTGACTTTC. The V and J genes are TRBV7-2 and TRBJ2-6; 7 bases are a match to TRBD2. Germline assignment: CDR1 SGHTA and CDR2 FQGNSA. This CDR3 has 16 amino acids. The junction had 2 bases not matched to a gene; V was cut back by 1 base and J by 2 bases. Full variable domain (remainder filled in from reference TRBV7-2 and TRBJ2-6): GAGVSQSPSNKVTEKGKDVELRCDPISGHTALYWYRQSLGQGLEFLIYFQGNSAPDKSGLPSDRFSAERTGGSVSTLTIQRTQQEDSAVYLCASSLVGGAGANVLTFGAGSRLTVL.

As to this clonotype: One junction end does not reproduce the germline sequence, and a read error may be involved. The chain links TRBV28 to TRBJ1-2; TRBD1 is a possible D gene (6 bases). Germline V lookup: CDR1 MDHEN, CDR2 SYDVKM. The CDR3 contains 13 residues. The CDR3 DNA reads TGTACCAGCAGGGACACAGCTAACTATGGCTACACCTTC. It translates to CTSRDTANYGYTF.

The J gene is TRBJ1-1, the V gene TRBV20-1; a possible D gene is TRBD1 (5 bases). Trimming took off 1 base at V and 4 bases at J, with 13 bases between the two ends. The CDR3 extends over 14 amino acids. The germline V gene has CDR1 DFQATT and CDR2 SNEGSKA (reference sequence). The DNA of the CDR3 is TGCAGTGCTAGAGGTGGGGGAAAGATCACTGAAGCTTTCTTT. As protein: CSARGGGKITEAFF.

This clonotype occurred many times. The chain is built from TRBV29-1 and TRBJ2-5; TRBD1 agrees at 10 bases. The V gene's germline CDR1 is SQVTM and CDR2 ANQGSEA. V was clipped by 6 bases and J by 4 bases; unmatched bases: 5. CDR3 length equals 13 residues. CDR3 sequence reads: CSVATGGAETQYF. CDR3 DNA sequence: TGCAGCGTCGCGACAGGGGGCGCAGAGACCCAGTACTTC.